Included here is one T cell receptor beta chain sequence, with context. TCR beta sequences were obtained from blood CD8+ and CD4+ T cells. TEMRA cells were FACS-enriched and CD8+ and CD4+ T cells negatively isolated. The sample comes from a study of CD8 T cells in Susac syndrome. After extraction with the RNeasy kit, roughly 0.5 to 1 ug of the RNA was reverse transcribed using random hexamers. The method of amplification for TCR beta CDR3 was immunoSEQ multiplex PCR, covering 54 Vbeta and 13 Jbeta. TCRdb reanalysed the immunoSEQ multiplex PCR reads using MiXCR and keeps one entry per CDR3 protein. The profile shows about 140,000 distinct CDR3 sequences, 94% of them singletons. V was clipped by 5 bases and J by 0 bases; unmatched bases: 12. The germline V gene has CDR1 MDHEN and CDR2 SYDVKM. The CDR3 is 19 residues long.

The specimen sequenced was CD8+ T cells from PBMCs. The TCR sequence derives from a human donor in good health. The chain couples TRBV28 to TRBJ2-5; 13 bases align to TRBD2. CDR3 residues: CASSPGLAGSVLYQETQYF. The CDR3 DNA reads as TGTGCCAGCAGTCCGGGACTAGCGGGAAGCGTCCTGTACCAAGAGACCCAGTACTTC.